This TCR beta chain derives from a study of OX40 agonist ivuxolimab in advanced cancers. Study-level background: Dose-escalation patients suffered from hepatocellular carcinoma, melanoma, renal cell or head and neck cancer. The study, taken as a whole, reports: Blood T cells, both CD4+ and CD8+, expanded clonally by week 6 at 0.1 to 3.0 mg/kg. Clonal expansion among partial responders at 0.1-3.0 mg/kg ranked near the lowest.

V was clipped by 3 bases and J by 3 bases; unmatched bases: 7. CDR3 length: 15 residues. CDR1 is KGHSH, CDR2 LQKENI, per germline. Autoimmune disease history or systemic immunosuppression barred patients. TCRdb's copy holds only in-frame clones and misses some; the assay was immunoSEQ multiplex PCR. The sample yields 70,000 to 100,000 clones, around 84% seen once. As for this clone: Its antigen is not identified.

The TCR sequence derives from an adult with an advanced solid tumor such as melanoma, head and neck, liver or kidney cancer. The rearrangement joins TRBV18 to TRBJ2-7; 8 nucleotides align to TRBD2. The source material was CD4+ or CD8+ T cells sorted from blood, sampled in a trial of the OX40 agonist ivuxolimab. This chain's CDR3 is CASSPGAGEIYEQYF. The CDR3 DNA follows: TGTGCCAGCTCACCCGGAGCGGGGGAGATCTACGAGCAGTACTTC.